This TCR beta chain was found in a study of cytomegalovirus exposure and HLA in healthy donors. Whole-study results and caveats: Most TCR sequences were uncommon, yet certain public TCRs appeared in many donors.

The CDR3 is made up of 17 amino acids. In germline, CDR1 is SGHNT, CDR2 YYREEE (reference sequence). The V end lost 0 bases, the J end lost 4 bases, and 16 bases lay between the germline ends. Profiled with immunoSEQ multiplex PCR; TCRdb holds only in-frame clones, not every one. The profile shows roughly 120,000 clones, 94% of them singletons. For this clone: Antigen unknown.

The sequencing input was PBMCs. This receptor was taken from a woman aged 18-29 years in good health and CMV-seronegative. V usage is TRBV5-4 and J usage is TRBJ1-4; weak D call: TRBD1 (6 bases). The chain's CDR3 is CASSLGAGAGNNEKLFF. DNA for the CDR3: TGTGCCAGCAGCTTGGGGGCAGGGGCAGGGAATAATGAAAAACTGTTTTTT.